This entry describes one T cell receptor (beta chain). The antigen remains unidentified. Trimming removed 4 bases from V and 7 bases from J; junction bases left unmatched: 8. This CDR3 is built from 14 residues. Germline assignment: CDR1 SGHKS and CDR2 YYEKEE (reference sequence). These data originate in a study of graft-versus-host responses after intestinal transplantation. At the level of the study: Induction using anti-thymocyte globulin, followed by tacrolimus and steroids for 2 to 4 years, was given to all recipients. Regarding the study as a whole: Graft-donor T cell macrochimerism coincided with high graft-versus-host to host-versus-graft clonal ratios in allografts.

Libraries were prepared by immunoSEQ multiplex PCR; TCRdb keeps only in-frame clonotypes and omits some of them. The sample contains around 110,000 clones, 90% of which appear only once. The clonotype was recovered from a human donor who received an intestinal transplant. The specimen was unstimulated CD4+ T cells sorted from spleen or lymph node cells, collected before intestinal transplant. This chain connects TRBV5-5 to TRBJ1-2; 9 nucleotides match TRBD1. DNA of the CDR3: TGTGCCAGCAGCAAGGGACAGGGACTAGGTGGCTACACCTTC. Translation gives CASSKGQGLGGYTF.